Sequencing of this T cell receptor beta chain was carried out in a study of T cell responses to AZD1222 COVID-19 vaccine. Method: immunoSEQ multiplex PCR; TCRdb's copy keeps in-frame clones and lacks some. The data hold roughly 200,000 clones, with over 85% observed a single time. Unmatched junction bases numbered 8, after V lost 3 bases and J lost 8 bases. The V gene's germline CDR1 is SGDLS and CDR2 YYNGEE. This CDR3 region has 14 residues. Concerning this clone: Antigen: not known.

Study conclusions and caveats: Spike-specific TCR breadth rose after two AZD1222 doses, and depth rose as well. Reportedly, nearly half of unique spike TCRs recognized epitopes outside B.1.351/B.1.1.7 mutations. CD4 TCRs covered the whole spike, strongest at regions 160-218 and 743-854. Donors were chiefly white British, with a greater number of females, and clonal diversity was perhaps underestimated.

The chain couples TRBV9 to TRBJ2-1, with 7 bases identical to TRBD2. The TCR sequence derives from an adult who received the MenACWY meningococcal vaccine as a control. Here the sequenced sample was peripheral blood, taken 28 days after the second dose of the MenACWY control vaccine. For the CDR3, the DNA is TGTGCCAGCAGCGAGAGGGAGCGGGGTCATGAGCAGTTCTTC. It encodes CASSERERGHEQFF.